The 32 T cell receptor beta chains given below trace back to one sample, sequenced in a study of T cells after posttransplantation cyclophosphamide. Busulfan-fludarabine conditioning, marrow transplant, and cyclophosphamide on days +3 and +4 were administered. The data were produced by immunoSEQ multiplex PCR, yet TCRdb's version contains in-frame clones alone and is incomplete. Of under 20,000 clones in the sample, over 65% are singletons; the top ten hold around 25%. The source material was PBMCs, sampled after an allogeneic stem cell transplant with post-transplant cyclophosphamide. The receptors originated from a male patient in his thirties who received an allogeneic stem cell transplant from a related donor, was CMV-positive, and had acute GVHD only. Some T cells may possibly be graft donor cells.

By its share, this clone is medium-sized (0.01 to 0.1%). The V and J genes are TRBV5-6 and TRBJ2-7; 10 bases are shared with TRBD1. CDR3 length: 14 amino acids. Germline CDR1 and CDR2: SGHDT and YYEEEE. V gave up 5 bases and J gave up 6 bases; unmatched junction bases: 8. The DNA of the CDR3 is TGTGCCAGCAGTATACCGGGACAGGGGCCCGAGCAGTACTTC. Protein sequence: CASSIPGQGPEQYF.

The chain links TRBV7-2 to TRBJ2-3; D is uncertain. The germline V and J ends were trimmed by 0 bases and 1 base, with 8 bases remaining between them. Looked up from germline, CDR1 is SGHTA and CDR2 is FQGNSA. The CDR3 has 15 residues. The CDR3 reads CASSLAALGTDTQYF. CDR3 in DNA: TGTGCCAGCAGCTTAGCGGCCCTGGGCACAGATACGCAGTATTTT.

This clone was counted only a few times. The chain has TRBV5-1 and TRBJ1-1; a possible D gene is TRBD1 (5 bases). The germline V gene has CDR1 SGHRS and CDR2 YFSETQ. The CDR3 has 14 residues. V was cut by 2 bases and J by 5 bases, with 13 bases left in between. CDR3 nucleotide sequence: TGCGCCAGCAGCTTAGACAGTATTTGGACTGAAGCTTTCTTT. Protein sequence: CASSLDSIWTEAFF.

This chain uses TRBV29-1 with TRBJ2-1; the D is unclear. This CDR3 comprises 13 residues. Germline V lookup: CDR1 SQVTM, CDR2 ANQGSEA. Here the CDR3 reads CTVLSSSYNEQFF. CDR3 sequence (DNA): TGCACTGTCCTCTCGAGCTCCTACAATGAGCAGTTCTTC.

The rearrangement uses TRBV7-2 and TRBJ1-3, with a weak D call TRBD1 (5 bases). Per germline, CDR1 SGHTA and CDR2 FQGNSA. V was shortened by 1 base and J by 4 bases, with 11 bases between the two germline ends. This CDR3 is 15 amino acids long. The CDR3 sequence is CASSLVWGEGNTIYF. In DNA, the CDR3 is TGTGCCAGCAGCTTAGTCTGGGGGGAAGGAAACACCATATATTTT.

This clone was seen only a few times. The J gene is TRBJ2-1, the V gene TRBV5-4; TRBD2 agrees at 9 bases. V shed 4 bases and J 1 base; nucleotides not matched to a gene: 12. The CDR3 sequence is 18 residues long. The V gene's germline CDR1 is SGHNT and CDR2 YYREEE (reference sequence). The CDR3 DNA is TGTGCCAGCAGCCTTAGCGGCGGGGGGGCCGGGTCCTACAATGAGCAGTTCTTC. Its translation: CASSLSGGGAGSYNEQFF.

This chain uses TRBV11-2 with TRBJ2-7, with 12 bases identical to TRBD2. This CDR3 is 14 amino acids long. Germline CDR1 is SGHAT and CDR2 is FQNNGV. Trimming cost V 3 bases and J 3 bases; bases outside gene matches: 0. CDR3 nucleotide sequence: TGTGCCAGCAGCTTGACTAGCGGGGGCTACGAGCAGTACTTC. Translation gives CASSLTSGGYEQYF.

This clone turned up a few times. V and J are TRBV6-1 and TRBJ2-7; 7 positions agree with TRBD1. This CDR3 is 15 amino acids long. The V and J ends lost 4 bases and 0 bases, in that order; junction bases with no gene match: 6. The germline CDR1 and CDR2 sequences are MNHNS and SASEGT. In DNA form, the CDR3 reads TGTGCCAGCAGTGTGTCCGGGACAGCCTCCTACGAGCAGTACTTC. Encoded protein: CASSVSGTASYEQYF.

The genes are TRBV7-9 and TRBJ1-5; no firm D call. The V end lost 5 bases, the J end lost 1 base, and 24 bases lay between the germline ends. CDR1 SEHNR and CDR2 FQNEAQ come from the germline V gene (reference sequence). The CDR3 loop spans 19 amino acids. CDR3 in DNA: TGTGCCAGCAGCCACCACCGGAAGGCTGCGGGGTTAAGCAATCAGCCCCAGCATTTT. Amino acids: CASSHHRKAAGLSNQPQHF.

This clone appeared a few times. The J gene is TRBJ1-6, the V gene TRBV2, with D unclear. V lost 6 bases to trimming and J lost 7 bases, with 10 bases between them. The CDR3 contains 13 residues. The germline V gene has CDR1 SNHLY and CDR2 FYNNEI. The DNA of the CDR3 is TGTGCCAGCAGGCGTGAAGAGAATTCACCCCTCCACTTT. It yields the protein CASRREENSPLHF.

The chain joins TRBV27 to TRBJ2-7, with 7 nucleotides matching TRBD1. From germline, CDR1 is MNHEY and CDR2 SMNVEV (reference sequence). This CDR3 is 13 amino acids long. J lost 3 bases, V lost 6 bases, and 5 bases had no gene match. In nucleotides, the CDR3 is TGTGCCAGCAGCGAAGACAGGGTCTACGAGCAGTACTTC. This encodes CASSEDRVYEQYF.

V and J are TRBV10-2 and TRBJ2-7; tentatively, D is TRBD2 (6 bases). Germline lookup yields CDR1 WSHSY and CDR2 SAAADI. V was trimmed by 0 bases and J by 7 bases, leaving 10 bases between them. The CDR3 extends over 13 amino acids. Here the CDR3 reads CASSESRGREQYF. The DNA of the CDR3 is TGCGCCAGCAGTGAGTCGCGGGGAAGGGAGCAGTACTTC.

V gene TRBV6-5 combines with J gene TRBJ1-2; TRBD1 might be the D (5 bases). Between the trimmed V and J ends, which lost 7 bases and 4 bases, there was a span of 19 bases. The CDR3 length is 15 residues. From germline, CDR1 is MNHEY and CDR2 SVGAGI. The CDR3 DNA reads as TGTGCCAGCACTTTCACCTTTGACAGTCCCTATGGCTACACCTTC. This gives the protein CASTFTFDSPYGYTF.

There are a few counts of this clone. The CDR3 sequence is CATSSQGRETQYF. The CDR3 DNA reads as TGTGCCACCAGCAGCCAGGGTAGGGAGACCCAGTACTTC. This chain connects TRBV15 to TRBJ2-5, with D possibly being TRBD1 (5 bases). The germline V gene has CDR1 LNHNV and CDR2 YYDKDF (reference sequence). V was clipped by 3 bases and J by 5 bases, with 10 bases between them. CDR3 size: 13 residues.

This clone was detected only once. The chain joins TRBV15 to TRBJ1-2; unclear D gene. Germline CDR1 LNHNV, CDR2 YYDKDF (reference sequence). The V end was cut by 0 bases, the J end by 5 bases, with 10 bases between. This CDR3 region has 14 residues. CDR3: CATSRETGFYGYTF. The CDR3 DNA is TGTGCCACCAGCAGAGAGACCGGGTTTTATGGCTACACCTTC.

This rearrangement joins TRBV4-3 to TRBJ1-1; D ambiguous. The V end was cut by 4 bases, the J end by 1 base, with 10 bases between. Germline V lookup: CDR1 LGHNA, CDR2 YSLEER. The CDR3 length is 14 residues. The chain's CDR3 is CASSPRSANTEAFF. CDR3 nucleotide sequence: TGCGCCAGCAGCCCCCGGAGCGCGAACACTGAAGCTTTCTTT.

This chain's CDR3 is CASSLGDGYTGELFF. The DNA of the CDR3 is TGTGCCAGCAGCTTGGGAGACGGCTACACCGGGGAGCTGTTTTTT. This chain joins TRBV7-9 and TRBJ2-2, with D possibly TRBD2 on 5 matching bases. The CDR3 is made up of 15 amino acids. Trimming took 3 bases from V and 3 from J, leaving 11 bases between them. Germline V gives CDR1 SEHNR, CDR2 FQNEAQ (reference sequence).

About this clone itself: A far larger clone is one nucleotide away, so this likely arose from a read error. The CDR3 nucleotides read TGTGTCAGCAGCCCACCGACGGGGGAGAGGGATACGCAGTATTTT. It specifies CVSSPPTGERDTQYF. The chain uses TRBV7-9 and TRBJ2-3, with D perhaps TRBD2 (6 bases). Germline V gives CDR1 SEHNR, CDR2 FQNEAQ (reference sequence). CDR3 length: 15 amino acids.

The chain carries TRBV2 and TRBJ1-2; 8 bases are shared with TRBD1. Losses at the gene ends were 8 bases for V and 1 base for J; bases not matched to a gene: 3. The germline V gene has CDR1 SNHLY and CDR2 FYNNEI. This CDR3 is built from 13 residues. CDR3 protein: CASPRGRNYGYTF. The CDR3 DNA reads TGTGCCAGCCCCAGGGGGCGTAACTATGGCTACACCTTC.

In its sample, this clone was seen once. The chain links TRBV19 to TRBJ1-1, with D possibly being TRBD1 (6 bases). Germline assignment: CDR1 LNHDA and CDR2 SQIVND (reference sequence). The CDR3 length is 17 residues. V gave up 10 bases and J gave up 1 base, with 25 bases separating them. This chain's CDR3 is CATLRTRGPSWNTEAFF. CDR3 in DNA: TGTGCCACCCTAAGAACCAGGGGTCCATCATGGAACACTGAAGCTTTCTTT.

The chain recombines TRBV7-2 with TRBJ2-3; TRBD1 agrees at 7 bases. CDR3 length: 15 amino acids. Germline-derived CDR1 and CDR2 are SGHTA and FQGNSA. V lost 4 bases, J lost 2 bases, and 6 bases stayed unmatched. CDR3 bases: TGTGCCAGCAGCTCTAGAGGACAGGACACAGATACGCAGTATTTT. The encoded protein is CASSSRGQDTDTQYF.

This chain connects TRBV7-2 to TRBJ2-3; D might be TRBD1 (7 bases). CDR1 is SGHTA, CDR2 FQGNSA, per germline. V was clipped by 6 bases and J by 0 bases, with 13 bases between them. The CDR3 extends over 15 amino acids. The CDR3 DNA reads TGTGCCAGCAGTCAGGGGGACTTCAGCACAGATACGCAGTATTTT. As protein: CASSQGDFSTDTQYF.

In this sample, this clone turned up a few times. This chain's CDR3 is CASSSPYTEAFF. The CDR3 DNA sequence: TGTGCCAGCAGTTCCCCGTACACTGAAGCTTTCTTT. The chain has TRBV6-5 and TRBJ1-1, with unresolved D. The germline CDR1 and CDR2 sequences are MNHEY and SVGAGI. The CDR3 consists of 12 residues. V was cut by 4 bases and J by 3 bases, with 6 bases left in between.

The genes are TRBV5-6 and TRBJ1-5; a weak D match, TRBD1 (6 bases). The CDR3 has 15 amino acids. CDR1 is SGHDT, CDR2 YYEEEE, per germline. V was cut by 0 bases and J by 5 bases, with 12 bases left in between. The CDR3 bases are TGTGCCAGCAGCTTGGAAGGGGGGGCTGATCAGCCCCAGCATTTT. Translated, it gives CASSLEGGADQPQHF.

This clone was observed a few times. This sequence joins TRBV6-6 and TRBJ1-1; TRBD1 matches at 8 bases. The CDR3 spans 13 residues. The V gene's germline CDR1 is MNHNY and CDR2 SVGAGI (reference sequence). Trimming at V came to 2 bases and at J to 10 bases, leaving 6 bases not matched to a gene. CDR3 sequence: CASSYQTGDRAFF. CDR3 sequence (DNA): TGTGCCAGCAGTTACCAGACAGGGGATAGAGCTTTCTTT.

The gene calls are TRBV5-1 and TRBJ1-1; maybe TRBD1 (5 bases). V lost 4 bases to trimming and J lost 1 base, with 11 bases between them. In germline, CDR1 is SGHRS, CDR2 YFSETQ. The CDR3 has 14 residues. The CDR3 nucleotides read TGCGCCAGCAGCCACCAGACAGAGAACACTGAAGCTTTCTTT. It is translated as CASSHQTENTEAFF.

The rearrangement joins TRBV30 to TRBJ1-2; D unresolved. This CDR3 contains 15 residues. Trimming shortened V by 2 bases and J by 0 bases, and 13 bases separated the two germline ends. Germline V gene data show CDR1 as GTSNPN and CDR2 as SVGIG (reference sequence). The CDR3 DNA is TGTGCCTGGAGTCCCTCCCTCTCGGCTAACTATGGCTACACCTTC. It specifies CAWSPSLSANYGYTF.

CDR3 in amino acids: CASSYTGSHRDEQYF. In nucleotides, the CDR3 is TGTGCCAGCAGCTACACAGGGTCACATAGGGACGAGCAGTACTTC. J is TRBJ2-7 and V is TRBV7-2; tentative D call: TRBD1 (6 bases). V gave up 4 bases and J gave up 5 bases, with 18 bases separating them. The germline V gene encodes CDR1 SGHTA and CDR2 FQGNSA. The CDR3 has 15 amino acids.

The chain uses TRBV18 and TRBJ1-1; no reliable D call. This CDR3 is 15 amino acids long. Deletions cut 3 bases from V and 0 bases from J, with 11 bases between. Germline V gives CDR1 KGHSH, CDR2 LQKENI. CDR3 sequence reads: CASSPYGQLNTEAFF. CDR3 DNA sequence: TGTGCCAGCTCACCTTATGGGCAGTTGAACACTGAAGCTTTCTTT.

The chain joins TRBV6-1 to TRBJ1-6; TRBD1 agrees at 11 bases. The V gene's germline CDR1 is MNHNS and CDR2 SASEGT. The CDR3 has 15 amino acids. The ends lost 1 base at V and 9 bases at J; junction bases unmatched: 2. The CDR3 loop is CASSEGTGGGSPLHF. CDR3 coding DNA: TGTGCCAGCAGTGAAGGGACAGGGGGCGGTTCACCCCTCCACTTT.

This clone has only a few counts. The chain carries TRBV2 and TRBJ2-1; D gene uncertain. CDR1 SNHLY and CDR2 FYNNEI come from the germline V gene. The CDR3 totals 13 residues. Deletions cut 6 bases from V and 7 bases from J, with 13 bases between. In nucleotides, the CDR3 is TGTGCCAGCAGCGCCCTAGGTCGGAATGAGCAGTTCTTC. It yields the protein CASSALGRNEQFF.

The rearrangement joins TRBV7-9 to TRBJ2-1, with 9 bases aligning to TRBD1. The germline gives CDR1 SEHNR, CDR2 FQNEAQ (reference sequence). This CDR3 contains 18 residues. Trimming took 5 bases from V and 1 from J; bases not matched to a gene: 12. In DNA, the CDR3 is TGTGCCAGCAGCCCCCCGGAAACAGGGGGCATGTCCTACAATGAGCAGTTCTTC. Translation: CASSPPETGGMSYNEQFF. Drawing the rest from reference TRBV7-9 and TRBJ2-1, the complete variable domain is DTGVSQNPRHKITKRGQNVTFRCDPISEHNRLYWYRQTLGQGPEFLTYFQNEAQLEKSRLLSDRFSAERPKGSFSTLEIQRTEQGDSAMYLCASSPPETGGMSYNEQFFGPGTRLTVL.